This T cell receptor beta chain was documented in a study of blood T cell repertoires in COVID-19. About the research overall: The study drew acute and convalescent COVID-19 samples from the United States, Italy and Spain. The analysed material was cDNA or gDNA that came from T cells, B-cell-depleted T cells, or PBMCs.

J lost 3 bases, V lost 5 bases, and 4 bases had no gene match. This CDR3 region has 14 residues. CDR1 and CDR2 (germline): LNHDA, SQIVND (reference sequence). The data were produced by immunoSEQ multiplex PCR, yet TCRdb's version contains in-frame clones alone and is incomplete. There are 140,000 to 150,000 clones in the sample; roughly 85% occur only once, and roughly 2.5% lies in the top ten. The receptor was isolated from a human donor with acute or convalescent COVID-19. The donor label of this sample is uncertain. The sequenced material came from peripheral blood. The J gene is TRBJ1-2, the V gene TRBV19, with TRBD1 matching 9 bases. CDR3 sequence: CASSPRDRDYGYTF. The CDR3, as DNA: TGTGCCAGTAGTCCCCGGGACAGGGACTATGGCTACACCTTC.